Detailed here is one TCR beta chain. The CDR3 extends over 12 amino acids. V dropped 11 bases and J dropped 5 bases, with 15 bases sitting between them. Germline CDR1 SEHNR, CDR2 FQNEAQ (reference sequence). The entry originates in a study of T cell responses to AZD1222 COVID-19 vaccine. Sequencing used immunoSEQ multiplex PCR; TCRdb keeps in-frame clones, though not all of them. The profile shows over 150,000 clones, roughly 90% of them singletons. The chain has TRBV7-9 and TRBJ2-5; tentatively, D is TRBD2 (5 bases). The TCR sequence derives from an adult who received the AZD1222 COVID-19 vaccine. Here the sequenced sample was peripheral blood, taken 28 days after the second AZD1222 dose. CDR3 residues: CAPEGLEETQYF. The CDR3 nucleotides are TGTGCCCCCGAGGGATTAGAGGAGACCCAGTACTTC. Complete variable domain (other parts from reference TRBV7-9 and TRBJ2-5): DTGVSQNPRHKITKRGQNVTFRCDPISEHNRLYWYRQTLGQGPEFLTYFQNEAQLEKSRLLSDRFSAERPKGSFSTLEIQRTEQGDSAMYLCAPEGLEETQYFGPGTRLLVL.